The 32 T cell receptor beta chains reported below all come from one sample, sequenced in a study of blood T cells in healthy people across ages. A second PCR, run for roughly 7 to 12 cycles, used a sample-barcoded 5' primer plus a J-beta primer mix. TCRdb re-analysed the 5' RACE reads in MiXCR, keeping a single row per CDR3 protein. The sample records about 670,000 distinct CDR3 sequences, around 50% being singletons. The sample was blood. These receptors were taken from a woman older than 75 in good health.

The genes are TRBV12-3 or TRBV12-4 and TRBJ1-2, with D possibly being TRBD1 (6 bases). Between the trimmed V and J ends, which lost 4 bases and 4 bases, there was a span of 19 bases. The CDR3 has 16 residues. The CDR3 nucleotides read TGTGCCAGCAGTTCCCCCGGGAGGGGGAGAGGCTATGGCTACACCTTC. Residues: CASSSPGRGRGYGYTF.

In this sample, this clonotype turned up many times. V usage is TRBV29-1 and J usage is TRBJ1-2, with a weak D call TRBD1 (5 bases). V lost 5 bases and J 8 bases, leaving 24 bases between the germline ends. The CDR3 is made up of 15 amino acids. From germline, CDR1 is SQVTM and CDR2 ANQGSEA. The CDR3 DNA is TGCAGCGTTCCTCGGCAGGGCCGCATATACGGGGGCTACACCTTC. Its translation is CSVPRQGRIYGGYTF.

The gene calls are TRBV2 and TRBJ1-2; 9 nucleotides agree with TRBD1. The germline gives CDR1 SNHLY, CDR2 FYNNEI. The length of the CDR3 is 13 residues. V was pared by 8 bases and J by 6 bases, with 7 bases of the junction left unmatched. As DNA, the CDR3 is TGTGCCAGCGCCCCGGGACAGGGAGATGGCTACACCTTC. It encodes CASAPGQGDGYTF.

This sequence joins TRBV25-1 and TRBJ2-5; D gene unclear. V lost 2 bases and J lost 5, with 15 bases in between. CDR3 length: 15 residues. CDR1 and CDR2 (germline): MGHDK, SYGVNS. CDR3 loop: CASSEPRFGKETQYF. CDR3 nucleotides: TGTGCCAGCAGTGAACCGAGGTTTGGGAAGGAGACCCAGTACTTC.

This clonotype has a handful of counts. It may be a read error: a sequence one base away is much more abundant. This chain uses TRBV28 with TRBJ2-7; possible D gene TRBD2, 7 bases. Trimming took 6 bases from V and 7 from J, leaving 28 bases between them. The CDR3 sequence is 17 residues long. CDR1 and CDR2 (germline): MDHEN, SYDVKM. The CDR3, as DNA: TGTGCCAGCAGCAAAGGAGGGGGGGGCGTTAGTTACAATGAGCAGTACTTC. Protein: CASSKGGGGVSYNEQYF. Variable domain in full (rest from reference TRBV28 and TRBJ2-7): DVKVTQSSRYLVKRTGEKVFLECVQDMDHENMFWYRQDPGLGLRLIYFSYDVKMKEKGDIPEGYSVSREKKERFSLILESASTNQTSMYLCASSKGGGGVSYNEQYFGPGTRLTVT.

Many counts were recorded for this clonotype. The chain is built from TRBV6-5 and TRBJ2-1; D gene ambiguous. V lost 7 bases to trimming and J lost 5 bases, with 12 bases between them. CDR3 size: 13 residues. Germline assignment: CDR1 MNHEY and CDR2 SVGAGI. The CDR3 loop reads CASIRMRDNEQFF. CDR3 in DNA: TGTGCCAGCATACGTATGCGTGACAATGAGCAGTTCTTC.

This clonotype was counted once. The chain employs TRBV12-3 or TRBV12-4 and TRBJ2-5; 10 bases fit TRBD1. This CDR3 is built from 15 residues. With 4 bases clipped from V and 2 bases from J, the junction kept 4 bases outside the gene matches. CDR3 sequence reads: CASSSRQGAQETQYF. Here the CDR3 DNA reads TGTGCCAGCAGTTCACGACAGGGGGCACAAGAGACCCAGTACTTC.

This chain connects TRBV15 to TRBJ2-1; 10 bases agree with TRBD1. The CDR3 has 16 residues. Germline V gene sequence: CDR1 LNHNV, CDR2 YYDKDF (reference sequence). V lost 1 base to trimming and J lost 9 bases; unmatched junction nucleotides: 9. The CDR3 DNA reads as TGTGCCACCAGCAGAGCGGGGACAGGGGTACGGAGTGAGCAGTTCTTC. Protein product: CATSRAGTGVRSEQFF.

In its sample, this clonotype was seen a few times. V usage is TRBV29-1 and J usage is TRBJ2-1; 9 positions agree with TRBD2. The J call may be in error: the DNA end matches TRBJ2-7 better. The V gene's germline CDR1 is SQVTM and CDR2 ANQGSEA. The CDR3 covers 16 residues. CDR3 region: CSVAGGLFQSYNEQYF. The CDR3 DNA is TGCAGCGTAGCGGGGGGCCTCTTCCAGTCCTACAATGAGCAGTACTTC.

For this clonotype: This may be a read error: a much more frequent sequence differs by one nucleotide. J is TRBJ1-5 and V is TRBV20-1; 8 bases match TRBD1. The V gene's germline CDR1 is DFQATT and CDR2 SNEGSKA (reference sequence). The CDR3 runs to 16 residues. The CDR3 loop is CSAVRTGRLRNQPRHF. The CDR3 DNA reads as TGCAGTGCCGTAAGGACAGGGAGATTACGCAATCAGCCCCGGCATTTT.

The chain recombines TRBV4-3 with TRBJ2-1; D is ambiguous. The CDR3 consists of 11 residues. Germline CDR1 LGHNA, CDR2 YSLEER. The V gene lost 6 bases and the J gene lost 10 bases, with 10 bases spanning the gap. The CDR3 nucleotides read TGCGCCAGCAGTCAACGCGGCGAGCAGTTCTTC. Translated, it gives CASSQRGEQFF.

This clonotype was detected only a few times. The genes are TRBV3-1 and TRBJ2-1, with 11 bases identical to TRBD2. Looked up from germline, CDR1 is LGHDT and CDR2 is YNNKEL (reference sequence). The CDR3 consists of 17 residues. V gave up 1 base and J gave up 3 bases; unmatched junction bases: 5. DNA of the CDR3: TGTGCCAGCAGCCAAGGGGCTAGCGGGGGGAGCTACAATGAGCAGTTCTTC. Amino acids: CASSQGASGGSYNEQFF.

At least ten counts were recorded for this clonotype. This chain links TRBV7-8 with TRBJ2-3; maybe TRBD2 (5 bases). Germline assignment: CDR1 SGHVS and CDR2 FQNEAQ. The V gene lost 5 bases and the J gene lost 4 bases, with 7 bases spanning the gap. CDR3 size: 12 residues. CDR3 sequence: CASSEGADTQYF. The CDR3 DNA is TGTGCCAGCAGCGAGGGCGCAGATACGCAGTATTTT.

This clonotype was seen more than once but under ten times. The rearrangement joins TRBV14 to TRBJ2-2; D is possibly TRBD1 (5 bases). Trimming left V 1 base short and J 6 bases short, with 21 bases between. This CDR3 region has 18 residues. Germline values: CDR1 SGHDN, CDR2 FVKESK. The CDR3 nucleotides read TGTGCCAGCAGCCAAGTAGTTTGGACGCAGGGTATCGCCGGGGAGCTGTTTTTT. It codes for CASSQVVWTQGIAGELFF.

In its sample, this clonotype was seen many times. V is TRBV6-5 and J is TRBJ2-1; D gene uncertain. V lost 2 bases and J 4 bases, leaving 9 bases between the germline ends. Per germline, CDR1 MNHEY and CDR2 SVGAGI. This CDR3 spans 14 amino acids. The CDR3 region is CASSYAIGYNEQFF. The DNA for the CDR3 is TGTGCCAGCAGTTACGCGATTGGTTACAATGAGCAGTTCTTC.

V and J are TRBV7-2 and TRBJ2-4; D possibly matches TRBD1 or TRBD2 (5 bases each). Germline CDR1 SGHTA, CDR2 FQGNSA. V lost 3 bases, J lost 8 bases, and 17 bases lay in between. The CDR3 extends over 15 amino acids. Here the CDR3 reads CASSFAGGPQYIQYF. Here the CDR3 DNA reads TGTGCCAGCAGCTTTGCTGGGGGACCCCAATACATTCAGTACTTC. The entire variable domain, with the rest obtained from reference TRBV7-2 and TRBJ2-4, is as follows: GAGVSQSPSNKVTEKGKDVELRCDPISGHTALYWYRQSLGQGLEFLIYFQGNSAPDKSGLPSDRFSAERTGGSVSTLTIQRTQQEDSAVYLCASSFAGGPQYIQYFGAGTRLSVL.

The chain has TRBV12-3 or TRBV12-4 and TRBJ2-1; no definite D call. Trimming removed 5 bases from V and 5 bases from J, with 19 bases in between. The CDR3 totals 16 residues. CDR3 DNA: TGTGCCAGCAGTCCCATAGCCCTCAGACTGGACAATGAGCAGTTCTTC. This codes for CASSPIALRLDNEQFF.

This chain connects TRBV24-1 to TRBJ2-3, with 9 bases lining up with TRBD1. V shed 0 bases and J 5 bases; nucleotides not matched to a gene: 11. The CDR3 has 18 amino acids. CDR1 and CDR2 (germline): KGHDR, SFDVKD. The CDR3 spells CATSDLLFGTGIGDTQYF. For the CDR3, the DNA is TGTGCCACCAGTGATTTGCTTTTTGGGACAGGGATTGGAGATACGCAGTATTTT.

In DNA, the CDR3 is TGTGCCAGCAGCTCGGGAAGCGGGGGGGCCGATGCCTACGAGCAGTACTTC. This codes for CASSSGSGGADAYEQYF. The genes are TRBV11-2 and TRBJ2-7; 10 positions match TRBD2. CDR3 length: 17 amino acids. Germline CDR1 reads SGHAT; CDR2 reads FQNNGV. V shed 4 bases and J 2 bases; nucleotides not matched to a gene: 11.

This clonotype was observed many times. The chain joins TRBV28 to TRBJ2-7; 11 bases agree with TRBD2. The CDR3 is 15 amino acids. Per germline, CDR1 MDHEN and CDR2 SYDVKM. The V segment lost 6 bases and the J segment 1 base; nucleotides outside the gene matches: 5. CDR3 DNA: TGTGCCAGCAGGGTAGCGGGAGGGCGGTCCTACGAGCAGTACTTC. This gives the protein CASRVAGGRSYEQYF.

The CDR3: CATSGATSNQPQHF. CDR3 nucleotides: TGTGCCACCAGTGGGGCAACGAGCAATCAGCCCCAGCATTTT. V gene TRBV24-1 combines with J gene TRBJ1-5; no clear D. Germline V lookup: CDR1 KGHDR, CDR2 SFDVKD. The CDR3 is 14 amino acids. Trimming pared 5 bases from V and 1 base from J, leaving 8 bases between.

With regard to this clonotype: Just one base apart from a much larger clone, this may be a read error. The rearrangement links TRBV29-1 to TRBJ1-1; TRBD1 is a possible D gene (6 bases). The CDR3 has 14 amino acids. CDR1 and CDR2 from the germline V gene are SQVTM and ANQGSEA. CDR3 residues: CGVKTTGMNTEAFF. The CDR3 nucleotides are TGCGGCGTTAAAACGACAGGAATGAACACTGAAGCTTTCTTT.

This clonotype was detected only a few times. CDR3 in DNA: TGTGCCAGCAGTATTACAGGGAACTATGGCTACACCTTC. Translated, it gives CASSITGNYGYTF. The chain uses TRBV12-3 or TRBV12-4 and TRBJ1-2; D possibly corresponds to TRBD1 (6 bases). V lost 5 bases to trimming and J lost 2 bases, with 9 bases between them. The CDR3 runs to 13 residues.

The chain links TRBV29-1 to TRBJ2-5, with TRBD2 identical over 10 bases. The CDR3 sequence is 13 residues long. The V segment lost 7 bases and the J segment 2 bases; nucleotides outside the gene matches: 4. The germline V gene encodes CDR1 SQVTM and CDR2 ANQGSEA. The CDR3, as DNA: TGCAGCGGCCAACTAGCGGGACAAGAGACCCAGTACTTC. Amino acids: CSGQLAGQETQYF.

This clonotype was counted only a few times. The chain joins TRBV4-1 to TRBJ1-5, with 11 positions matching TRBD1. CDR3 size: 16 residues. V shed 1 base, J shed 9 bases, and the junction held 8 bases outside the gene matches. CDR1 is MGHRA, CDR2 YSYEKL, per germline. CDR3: CASSQGGTGGGRPQHF. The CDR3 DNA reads TGCGCCAGCAGCCAAGGAGGGACAGGGGGAGGGCGGCCCCAGCATTTT.

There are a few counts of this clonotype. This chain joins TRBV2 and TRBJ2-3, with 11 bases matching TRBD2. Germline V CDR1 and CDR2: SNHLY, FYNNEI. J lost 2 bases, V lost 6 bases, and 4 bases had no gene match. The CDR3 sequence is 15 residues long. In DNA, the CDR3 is TGTGCCAGCAGCGGACTAGCGGGTCCCACAGATACGCAGTATTTT. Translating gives CASSGLAGPTDTQYF.

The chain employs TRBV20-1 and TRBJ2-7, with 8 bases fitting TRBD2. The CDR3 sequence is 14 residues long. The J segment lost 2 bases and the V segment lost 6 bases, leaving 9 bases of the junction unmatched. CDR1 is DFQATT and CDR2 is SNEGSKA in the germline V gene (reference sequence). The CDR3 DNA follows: TGCAGTGCGCCTAGGAGCGGGAGTACCTACGAGCAGTACTTC. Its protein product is CSAPRSGSTYEQYF.

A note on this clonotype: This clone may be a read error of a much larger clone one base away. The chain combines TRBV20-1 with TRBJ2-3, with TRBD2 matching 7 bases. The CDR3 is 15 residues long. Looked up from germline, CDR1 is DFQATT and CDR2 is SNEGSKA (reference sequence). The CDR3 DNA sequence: TGCTCCCCCTTCGGGGGGTCACACCCCACAGATACGCAGTATTTT. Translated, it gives CSPFGGSHPTDTQYF.

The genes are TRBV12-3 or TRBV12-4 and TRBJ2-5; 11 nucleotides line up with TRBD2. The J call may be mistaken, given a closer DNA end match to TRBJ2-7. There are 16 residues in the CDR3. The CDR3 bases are TGTGCCAGCAGATCCCCGTCTAGCGGGAGGTTTGACGAGCAGTACTTC. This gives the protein CASRSPSSGRFDEQYF.

The CDR3 region has the DNA TGCGCCAGCAGCTTGGATTCAGGGGGAAACATTCAGTACTTC. Amino acid sequence: CASSLDSGGNIQYF. V and J are TRBV5-1 and TRBJ2-4, with 7 bases identical to TRBD1. Germline values: CDR1 SGHRS, CDR2 YFSETQ. The CDR3 has 14 residues. The V and J ends lost 0 bases and 6 bases, in that order; junction bases with no gene match: 3.

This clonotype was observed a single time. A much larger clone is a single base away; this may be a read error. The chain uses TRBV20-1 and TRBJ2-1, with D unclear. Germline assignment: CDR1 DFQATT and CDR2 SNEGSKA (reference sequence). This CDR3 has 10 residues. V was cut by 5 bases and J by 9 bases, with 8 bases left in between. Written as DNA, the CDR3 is TGCAGTGCTTTAGCAGGTGAGCAGTTCTTC. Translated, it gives CSALAGEQFF.

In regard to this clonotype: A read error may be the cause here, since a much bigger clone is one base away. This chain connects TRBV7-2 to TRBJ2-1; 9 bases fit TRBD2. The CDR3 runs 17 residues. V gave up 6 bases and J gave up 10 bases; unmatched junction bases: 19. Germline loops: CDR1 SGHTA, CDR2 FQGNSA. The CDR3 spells CASRPYIPSGGMYEQFF. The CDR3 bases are TGTGCCAGCAGACCATACATTCCCAGCGGGGGGATGTACGAGCAGTTCTTC.